This TCR beta chain was identified in a study of shared clonotypes between healthy human individuals. As for the study in general: Per donor, CD8 memory used one plate, CD8 naive used two, CD4 memory used three and CD4 naive used three. Study-wide points: Generation probability values for non-shared clonotypes were lower than those for clonotypes shared by all four donors.

Measured with immunoSEQ multiplex PCR; TCRdb has only the in-frame clones, and not every one. The sample shows about 1 million clones, around 74% of them seen only once. As regards this clone: The antigen is unknown.

Sequencing was done on a sample of memory CD4+ T cells sorted from blood. Documented subset: CD45RA-negative fraction. The sequence was obtained from a man aged 18 to 30 in good health.

The CDR3 region has the DNA TGTGCCAGCAGGTTCCGGGACAGGGGTCCCTATGGCTACACCTTC. Amino acid sequence: CASRFRDRGPYGYTF. The chain uses TRBV28 and TRBJ1-2; 10 nucleotides match TRBD1. Germline CDR1 MDHEN, CDR2 SYDVKM. The V gene end was trimmed by 6 bases and the J gene end by 4 bases; junction bases not matched to a gene: 8. The CDR3 runs to 15 residues.